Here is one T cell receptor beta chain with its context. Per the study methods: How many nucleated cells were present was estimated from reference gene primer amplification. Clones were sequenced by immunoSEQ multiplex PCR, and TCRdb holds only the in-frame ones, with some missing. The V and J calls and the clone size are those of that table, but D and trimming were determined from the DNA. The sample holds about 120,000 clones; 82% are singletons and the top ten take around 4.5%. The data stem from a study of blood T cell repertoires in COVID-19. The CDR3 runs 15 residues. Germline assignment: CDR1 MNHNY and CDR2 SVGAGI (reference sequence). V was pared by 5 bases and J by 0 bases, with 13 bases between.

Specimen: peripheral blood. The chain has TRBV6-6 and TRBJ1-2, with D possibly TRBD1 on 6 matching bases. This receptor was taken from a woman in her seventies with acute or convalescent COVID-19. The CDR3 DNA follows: TGTGCCAGCAGTGTGACAGGCTCAGCTAACTATGGCTACACCTTC. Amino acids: CASSVTGSANYGYTF.